The clone carrying this TCR beta chain was counted many times. Its antigen remains unidentified. A much larger clone lies a single base off, so this may be a read error. Under the authors' procedure: Researchers built a distant-metastasis classifier for papillary thyroid cancer that drew on CDR3 differences across clinicopathological groups. TCRdb reprocessed the PCR reads using MiXCR. What appears here as the V and J calls and clone size reflects TCRdb's work, not the paper's. The table has about 20,000 clones, roughly 15% seen once. The sample belongs to a study of metastatic and nonmetastatic thyroid tumors. Study as a whole: Samples came from malignant and benign thyroid patients, and repertoires were compared across blood and tumor or nodule tissue. Study-level results: As reported, TCR beta diversity in blood and tumor was significantly higher in malignant thyroid tumors than in benign nodules.

Not a single patient had been given any form of treatment at any point before undergoing thyroid surgery. J gave up 6 bases and V 5 bases, and 6 bases lay outside the gene matches. The germline V gene has CDR1 SGHAT and CDR2 FQNNGV. The CDR3 has 15 amino acids. The specimen was blood. The origin of this receptor is a female donor with papillary thyroid cancer or a benign thyroid nodule (not recorded which). Some clones in this sample may be carry-over from other donors' samples. This sequence joins TRBV11-2 and TRBJ2-7; 14 bases align to TRBD2. CDR3 protein: CASSRAGTSGSEQYF. The CDR3, as DNA: TGTGCCAGCAGCAGGGCCGGGACTAGCGGGAGCGAGCAGTACTTC.